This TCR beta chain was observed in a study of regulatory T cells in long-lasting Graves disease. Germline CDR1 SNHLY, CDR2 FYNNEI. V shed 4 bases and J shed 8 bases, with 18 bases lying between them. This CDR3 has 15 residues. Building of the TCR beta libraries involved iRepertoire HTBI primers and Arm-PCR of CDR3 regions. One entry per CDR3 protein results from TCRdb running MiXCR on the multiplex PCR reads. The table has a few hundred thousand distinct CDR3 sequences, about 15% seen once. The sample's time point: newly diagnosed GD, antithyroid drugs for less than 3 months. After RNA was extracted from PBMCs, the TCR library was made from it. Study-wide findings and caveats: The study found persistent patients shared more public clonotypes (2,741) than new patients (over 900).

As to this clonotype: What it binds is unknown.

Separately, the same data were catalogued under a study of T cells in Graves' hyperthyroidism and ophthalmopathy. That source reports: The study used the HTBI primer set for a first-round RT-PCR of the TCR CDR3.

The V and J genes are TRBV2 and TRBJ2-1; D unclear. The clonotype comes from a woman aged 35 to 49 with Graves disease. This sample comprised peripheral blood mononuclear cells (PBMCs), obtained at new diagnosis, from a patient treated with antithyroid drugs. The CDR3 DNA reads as TGTGCCAGCAGTGCCCCCTCACCCGTAGAAGATGAGCAGTTCTTC. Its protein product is CASSAPSPVEDEQFF.